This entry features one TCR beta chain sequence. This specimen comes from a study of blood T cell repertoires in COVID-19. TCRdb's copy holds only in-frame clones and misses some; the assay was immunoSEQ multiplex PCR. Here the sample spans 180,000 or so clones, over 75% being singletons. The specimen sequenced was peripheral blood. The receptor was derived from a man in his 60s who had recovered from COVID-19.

CDR3 coding DNA: TGTGCCACAGCGGGGGGCGGCTCTGGAAACACCATATATTTT. This encodes CATAGGGSGNTIYF. The J gene is TRBJ1-3, the V gene TRBV19; maybe TRBD1 (6 bases). Germline CDR1 LNHDA, CDR2 SQIVND (reference sequence). There are 14 residues in the CDR3. With 10 bases removed from V and 0 bases from J, the gap between germline ends came to 13 bases.